The next 9 T cell receptor beta chains were all read from a single sample in a study of blood T cell repertoires in COVID-19. The data were produced by immunoSEQ multiplex PCR, yet TCRdb's version contains in-frame clones alone and is incomplete. In the table there are 65,000 to 75,000 clones, roughly nine tenths of which are singletons. Input material: peripheral blood. These receptors were collected from a woman in her fifties or sixties with active COVID-19.

This chain connects TRBV7-9 to TRBJ1-1; 8 bases fit TRBD1. The V gene's germline CDR1 is SEHNR and CDR2 FQNEAQ (reference sequence). The length of the CDR3 is 15 residues. With 5 bases clipped from V and 5 bases from J, the junction kept 10 bases outside the gene matches. CDR3 protein: CASSAHRGEATEAFF. The CDR3 DNA reads as TGTGCCAGCAGCGCGCACAGGGGGGAAGCGACTGAAGCTTTCTTT.

The J gene is TRBJ2-2, the V gene TRBV27; D possibly corresponds to TRBD1 (5 bases). The germline V gene encodes CDR1 MNHEY and CDR2 SMNVEV (reference sequence). CDR3 length: 17 residues. Trimming took off 5 bases at V and 0 bases at J, with 16 bases between the two ends. The CDR3 DNA sequence: TGTGCCAGCAGTCTTCAGGGATGGGATACGAACACCGGGGAGCTGTTTTTT. Translating it yields CASSLQGWDTNTGELFF.

The chain recombines TRBV29-1 with TRBJ2-1; 8 bases are shared with TRBD1. The CDR3 consists of 13 residues. Germline-derived CDR1 and CDR2 are SQVTM and ANQGSEA. The junction had 6 bases not matched to a gene; V was cut back by 7 bases and J by 4 bases. The CDR3: CSAGTGLYNEQFF. The CDR3 DNA follows: TGCAGCGCCGGGACAGGTTTGTACAATGAGCAGTTCTTC.

The chain employs TRBV11-2 and TRBJ1-2; D not resolved. The CDR3 sequence is 14 residues long. CDR1 and CDR2 from the germline V gene are SGHAT and FQNNGV. With 6 bases removed from V and 7 bases from J, the gap between germline ends came to 18 bases. CDR3 nucleotide sequence: TGTGCCAGCAGGGTGGCTTCGGGGTTCGGTGGCTACACCTTC. This codes for CASRVASGFGGYTF.

The chain joins TRBV4-1 to TRBJ2-7; 7 bases line up with TRBD2. V was clipped by 0 bases and J by 6 bases; unmatched bases: 2. CDR3 length: 13 residues. Per germline, CDR1 MGHRA and CDR2 YSYEKL. CDR3 in DNA: TGCGCCAGCAGCCAAGATTCGGGGGGCGAGCAGTACTTC. It translates to CASSQDSGGEQYF.

The chain recombines TRBV7-9 with TRBJ1-3; weak D call: TRBD1 (5 bases). This CDR3 contains 14 residues. The germline V gene has CDR1 SEHNR and CDR2 FQNEAQ (reference sequence). V gave up 3 bases and J gave up 0 bases, with 6 bases separating them. The chain's CDR3 is CASSLGPSGNTIYF. The CDR3 bases are TGTGCCAGCAGCTTGGGGCCCTCTGGAAACACCATATATTTT.

The genes are TRBV24-1 and TRBJ2-1; D possibly corresponds to TRBD2 (5 bases). In germline, CDR1 is KGHDR, CDR2 SFDVKD. The CDR3 loop spans 15 amino acids. The V and J ends lost 4 bases and 1 base respectively, with 10 bases between them. Written as DNA, the CDR3 is TGTGCCACCAGTGAAGAGGGTGGGTCCTACAATGAGCAGTTCTTC. It codes for CATSEEGGSYNEQFF.

The J gene is TRBJ2-4, the V gene TRBV5-1, with TRBD2 matching over 14 bases. Trimming took 4 bases from V and 8 from J; bases not matched to a gene: 5. The CDR3 is made up of 15 amino acids. From germline, CDR1 is SGHRS and CDR2 YFSETQ. CDR3 protein: CASSGGTSGSDIQYF. The CDR3 DNA reads as TGCGCCAGCAGCGGGGGGACTAGCGGGAGTGACATTCAGTACTTC.

J is TRBJ2-3 and V is TRBV5-4; D is undetermined. The CDR3 runs to 13 residues. The germline CDR1 and CDR2 sequences are SGHNT and YYREEE (reference sequence). V was trimmed by 0 bases and J by 6 bases, leaving 8 bases between them. As DNA, the CDR3 is TGTGCCAGCAGCTTGGCCTTCGGGGATACGCAGTATTTT. Residues: CASSLAFGDTQYF.